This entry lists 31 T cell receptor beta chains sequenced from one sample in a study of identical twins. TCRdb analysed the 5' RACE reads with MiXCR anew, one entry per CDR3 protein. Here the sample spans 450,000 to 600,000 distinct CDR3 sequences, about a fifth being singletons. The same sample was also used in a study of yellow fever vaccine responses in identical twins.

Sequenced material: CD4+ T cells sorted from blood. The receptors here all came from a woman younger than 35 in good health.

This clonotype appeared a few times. The CDR3 nucleotides read TGCGCCAGCAGCCGGACCTTTAATGGAGAGACCCAGTACTTC. It codes for CASSRTFNGETQYF. The chain employs TRBV4-1 and TRBJ2-5; D call uncertain. Trimming removed 4 bases at V and 4 bases at J, with 13 bases between. CDR3 length: 14 amino acids. Germline V lookup: CDR1 MGHRA, CDR2 YSYEKL.

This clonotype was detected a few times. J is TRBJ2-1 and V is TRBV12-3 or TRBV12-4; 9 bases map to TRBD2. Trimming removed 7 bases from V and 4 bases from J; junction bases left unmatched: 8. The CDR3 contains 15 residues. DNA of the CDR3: TGTGCCAGCACCAGCGGGGGGCCTGAATACAATGAGCAGTTCTTC. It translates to CASTSGGPEYNEQFF.

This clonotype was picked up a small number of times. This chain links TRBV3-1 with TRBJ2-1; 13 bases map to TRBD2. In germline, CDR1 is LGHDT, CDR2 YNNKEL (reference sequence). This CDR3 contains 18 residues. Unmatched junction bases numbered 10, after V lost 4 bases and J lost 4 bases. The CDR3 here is CASSLTPGTSGTYNEQFF. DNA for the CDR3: TGTGCCAGCAGCCTCACCCCTGGGACTAGCGGGACTTACAATGAGCAGTTCTTC.

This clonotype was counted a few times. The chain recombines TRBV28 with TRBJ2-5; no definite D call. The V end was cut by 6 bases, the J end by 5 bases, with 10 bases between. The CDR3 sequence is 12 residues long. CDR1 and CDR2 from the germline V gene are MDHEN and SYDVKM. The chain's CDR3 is CASRGIVETQYF. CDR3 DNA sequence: TGTGCCAGCAGAGGGATTGTGGAGACCCAGTACTTC.

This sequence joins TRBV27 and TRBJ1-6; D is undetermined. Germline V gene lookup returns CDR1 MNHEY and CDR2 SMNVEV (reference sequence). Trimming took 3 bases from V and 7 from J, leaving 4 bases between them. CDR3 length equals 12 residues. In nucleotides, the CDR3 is TGTGCCAGCAGTTTTACCAATTCACCCCTCCACTTT. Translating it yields CASSFTNSPLHF.

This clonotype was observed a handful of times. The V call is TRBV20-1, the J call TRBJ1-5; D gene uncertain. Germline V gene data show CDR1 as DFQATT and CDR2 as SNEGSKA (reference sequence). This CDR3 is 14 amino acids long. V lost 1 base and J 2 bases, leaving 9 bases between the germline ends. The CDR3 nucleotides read TGCAGTGCTAGAGGTGGGGTGGGCAATCAGCCCCAGCATTTT. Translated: CSARGGVGNQPQHF.

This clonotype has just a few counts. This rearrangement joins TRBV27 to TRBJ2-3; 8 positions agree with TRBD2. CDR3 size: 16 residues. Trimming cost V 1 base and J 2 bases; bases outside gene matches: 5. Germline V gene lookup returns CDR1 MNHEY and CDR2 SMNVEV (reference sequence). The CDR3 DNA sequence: TGTGCCAGCAGTTTATTGGCGGGAGGCGACACAGATACGCAGTATTTT. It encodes CASSLLAGGDTDTQYF.

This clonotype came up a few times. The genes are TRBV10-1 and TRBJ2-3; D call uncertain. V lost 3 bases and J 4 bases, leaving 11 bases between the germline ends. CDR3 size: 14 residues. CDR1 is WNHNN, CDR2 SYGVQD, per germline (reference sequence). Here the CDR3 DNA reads TGCGCCAGCAGTGACCGCGACTGGGCAGATACGCAGTATTTT. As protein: CASSDRDWADTQYF.

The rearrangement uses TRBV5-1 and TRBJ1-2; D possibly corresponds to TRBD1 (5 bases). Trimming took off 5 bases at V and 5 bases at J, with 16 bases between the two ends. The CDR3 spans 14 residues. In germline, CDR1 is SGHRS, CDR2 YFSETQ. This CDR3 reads CASRPGTEAYGYTF. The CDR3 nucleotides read TGCGCCAGCAGGCCCGGGACGGAGGCGTATGGCTACACCTTC.

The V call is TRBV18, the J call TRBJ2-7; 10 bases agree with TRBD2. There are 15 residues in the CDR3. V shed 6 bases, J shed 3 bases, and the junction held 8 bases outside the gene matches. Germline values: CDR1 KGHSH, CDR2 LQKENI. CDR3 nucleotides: TGTGCCAGCTCTCCTACTAGCGGGAACAACTACGAGCAGTACTTC. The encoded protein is CASSPTSGNNYEQYF.

DNA for the CDR3: TGTGCCAGCAGCTCGTACCTCGGGTGCGAGCAGTACTTC. As protein: CASSSYLGCEQYF. The chain employs TRBV7-2 and TRBJ2-7; D unresolved. The CDR3 has 13 residues. CDR1 is SGHTA and CDR2 is FQGNSA in the germline V gene. Trimming took off 4 bases at V and 6 bases at J, with 13 bases between the two ends.

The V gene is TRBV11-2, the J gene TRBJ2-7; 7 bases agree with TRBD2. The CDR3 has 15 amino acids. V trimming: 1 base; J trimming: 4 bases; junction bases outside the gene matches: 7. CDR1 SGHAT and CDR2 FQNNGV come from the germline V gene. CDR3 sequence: CASSLGGGAGYEQYV. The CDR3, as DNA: TGTGCCAGCAGCTTAGGCGGGGGAGCAGGATACGAGCAGTACGTC.

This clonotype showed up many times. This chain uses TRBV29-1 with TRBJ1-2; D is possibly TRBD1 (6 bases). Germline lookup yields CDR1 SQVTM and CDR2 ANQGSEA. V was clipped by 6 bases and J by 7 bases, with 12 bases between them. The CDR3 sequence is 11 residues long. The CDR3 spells CSVSGTTGYTF. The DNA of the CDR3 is TGCAGCGTCTCCGGGACAACTGGCTACACCTTC.

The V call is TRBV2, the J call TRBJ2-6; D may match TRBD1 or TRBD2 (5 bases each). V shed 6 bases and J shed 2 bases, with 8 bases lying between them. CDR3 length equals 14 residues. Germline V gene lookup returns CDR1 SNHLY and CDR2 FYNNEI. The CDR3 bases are TGTGCCAGCAGGGGGGACCCTGGGGCCAACGTCCTGACTTTC. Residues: CASRGDPGANVLTF.

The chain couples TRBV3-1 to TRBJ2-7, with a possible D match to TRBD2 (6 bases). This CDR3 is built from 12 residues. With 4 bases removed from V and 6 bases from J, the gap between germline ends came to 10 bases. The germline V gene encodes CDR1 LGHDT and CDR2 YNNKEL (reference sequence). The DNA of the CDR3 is TGTGCCAGCAGCCTGGGGAGGACCGAGCAGTACGTC. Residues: CASSLGRTEQYV.

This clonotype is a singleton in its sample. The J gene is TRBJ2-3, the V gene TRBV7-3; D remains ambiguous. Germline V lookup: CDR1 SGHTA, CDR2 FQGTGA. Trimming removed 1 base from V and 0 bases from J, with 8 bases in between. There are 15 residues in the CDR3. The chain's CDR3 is CASSLNPGSTDTQYF. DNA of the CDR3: TGTGCCAGCAGCTTAAATCCAGGTAGCACAGATACGCAGTATTTT.

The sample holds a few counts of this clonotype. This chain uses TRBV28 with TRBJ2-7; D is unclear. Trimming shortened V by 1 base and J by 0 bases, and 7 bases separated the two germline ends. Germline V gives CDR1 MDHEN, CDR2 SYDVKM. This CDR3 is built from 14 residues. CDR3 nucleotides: TGTGCCAGCAGTTTATTGGGGAACTCCTACGAGCAGTACTTC. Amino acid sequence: CASSLLGNSYEQYF.

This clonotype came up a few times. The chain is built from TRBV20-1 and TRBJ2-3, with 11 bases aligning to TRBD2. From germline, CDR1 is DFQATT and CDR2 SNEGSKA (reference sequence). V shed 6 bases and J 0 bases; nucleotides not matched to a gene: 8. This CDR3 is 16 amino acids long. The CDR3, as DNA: TGCAGTGCCGGGGACCTAGCGGGAGGTAGCACAGATACGCAGTATTTT. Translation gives CSAGDLAGGSTDTQYF.

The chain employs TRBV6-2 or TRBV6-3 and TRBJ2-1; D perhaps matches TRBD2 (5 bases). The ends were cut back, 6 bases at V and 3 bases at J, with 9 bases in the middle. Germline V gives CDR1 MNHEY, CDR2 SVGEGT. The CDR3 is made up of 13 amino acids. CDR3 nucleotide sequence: TGTGCCAGCAGGCCGGACTTCTACAATGAGCAGTTCTTC. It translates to CASRPDFYNEQFF.

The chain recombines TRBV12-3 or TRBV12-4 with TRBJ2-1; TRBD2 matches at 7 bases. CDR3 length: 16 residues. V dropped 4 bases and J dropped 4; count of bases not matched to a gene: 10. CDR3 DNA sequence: TGTGCCAGCAGTTCGCTCCTAGCGGAGCTGTACAATGAGCAGTTCTTC. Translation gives CASSSLLAELYNEQFF.

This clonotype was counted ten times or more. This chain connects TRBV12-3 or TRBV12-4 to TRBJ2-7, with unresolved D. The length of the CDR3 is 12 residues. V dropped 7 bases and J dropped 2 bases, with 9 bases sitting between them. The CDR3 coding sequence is TGTGCCAGCAAAATGGACGCCTACGAGCAGTACTTC. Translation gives CASKMDAYEQYF.

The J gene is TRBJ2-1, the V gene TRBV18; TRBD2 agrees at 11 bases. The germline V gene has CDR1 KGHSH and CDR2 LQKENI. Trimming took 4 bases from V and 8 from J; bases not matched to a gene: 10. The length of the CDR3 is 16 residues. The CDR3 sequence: CASSLQGTSGRDEQFF. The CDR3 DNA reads TGTGCCAGCTCACTACAAGGGACTAGCGGAAGGGATGAGCAGTTCTTC.

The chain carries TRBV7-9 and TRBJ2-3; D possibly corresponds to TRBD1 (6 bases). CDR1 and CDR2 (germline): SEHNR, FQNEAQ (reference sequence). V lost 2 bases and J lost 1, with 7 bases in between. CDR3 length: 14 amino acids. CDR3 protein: CASSLPGGTDTQYF. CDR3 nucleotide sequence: TGTGCCAGCAGCTTACCAGGGGGCACAGATACGCAGTATTTT.

CDR3: CASSSDPPHEQYV. The CDR3 DNA sequence: TGCGCCAGCAGCTCGGACCCTCCCCACGAGCAGTACGTC. The chain is built from TRBV5-1 and TRBJ2-7; D is ambiguous. In germline, CDR1 is SGHRS, CDR2 YFSETQ. The germline V and J ends were trimmed by 3 bases and 5 bases, with 12 bases remaining between them. The CDR3 totals 13 residues.

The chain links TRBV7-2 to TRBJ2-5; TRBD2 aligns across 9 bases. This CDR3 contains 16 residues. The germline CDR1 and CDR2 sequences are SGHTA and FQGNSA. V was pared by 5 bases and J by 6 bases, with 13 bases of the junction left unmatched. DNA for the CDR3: TGTGCCAGCAGCCCCCCTAGCGGGAAAGGGGAAAAGACCCAGTACTTC. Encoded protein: CASSPPSGKGEKTQYF.

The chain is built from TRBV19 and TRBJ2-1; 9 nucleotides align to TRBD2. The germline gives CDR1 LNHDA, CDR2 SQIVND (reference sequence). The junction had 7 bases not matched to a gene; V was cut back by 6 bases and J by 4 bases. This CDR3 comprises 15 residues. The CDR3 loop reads CASSQTSGVYNEQFF. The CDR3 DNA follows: TGTGCCAGTAGCCAGACTAGCGGAGTTTACAATGAGCAGTTCTTC.

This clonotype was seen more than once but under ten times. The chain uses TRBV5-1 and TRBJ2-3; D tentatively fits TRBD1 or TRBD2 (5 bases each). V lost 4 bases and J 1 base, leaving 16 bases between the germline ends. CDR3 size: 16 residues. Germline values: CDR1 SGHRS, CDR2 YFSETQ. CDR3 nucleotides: TGCGCCAGCAGCCCTTTCGGGGCAGAACGCACAGATACGCAGTATTTT. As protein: CASSPFGAERTDTQYF.

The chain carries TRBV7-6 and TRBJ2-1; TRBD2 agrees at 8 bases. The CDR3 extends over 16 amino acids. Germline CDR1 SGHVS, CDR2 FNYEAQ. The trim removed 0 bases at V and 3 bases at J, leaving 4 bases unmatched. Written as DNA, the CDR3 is TGTGCCAGCAGCTTAGCGTGGGCGGGAGGCTACAATGAGCAGTTCTTC. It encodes CASSLAWAGGYNEQFF.

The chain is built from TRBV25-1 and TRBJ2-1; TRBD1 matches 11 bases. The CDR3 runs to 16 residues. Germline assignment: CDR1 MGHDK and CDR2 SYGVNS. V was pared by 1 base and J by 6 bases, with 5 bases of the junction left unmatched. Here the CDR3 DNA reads TGTGCCAGCAGTGAATTGGGGACAGGGGGGCGCAATGAGCAGTTCTTC. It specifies CASSELGTGGRNEQFF.

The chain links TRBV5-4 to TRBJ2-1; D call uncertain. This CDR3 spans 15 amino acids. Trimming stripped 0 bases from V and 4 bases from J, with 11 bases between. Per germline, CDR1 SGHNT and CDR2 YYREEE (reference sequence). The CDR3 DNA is TGTGCCAGCAGCTTGGGGTTCCAGCTATACAATGAGCAGTTCTTC. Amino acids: CASSLGFQLYNEQFF.

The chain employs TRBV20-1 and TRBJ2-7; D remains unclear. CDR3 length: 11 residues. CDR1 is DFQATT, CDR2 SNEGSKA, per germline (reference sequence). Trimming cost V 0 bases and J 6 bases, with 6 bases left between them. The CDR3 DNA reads TGCAGTGCTAGAGATAAGTTCGAGCAGTACTTC. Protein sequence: CSARDKFEQYF.